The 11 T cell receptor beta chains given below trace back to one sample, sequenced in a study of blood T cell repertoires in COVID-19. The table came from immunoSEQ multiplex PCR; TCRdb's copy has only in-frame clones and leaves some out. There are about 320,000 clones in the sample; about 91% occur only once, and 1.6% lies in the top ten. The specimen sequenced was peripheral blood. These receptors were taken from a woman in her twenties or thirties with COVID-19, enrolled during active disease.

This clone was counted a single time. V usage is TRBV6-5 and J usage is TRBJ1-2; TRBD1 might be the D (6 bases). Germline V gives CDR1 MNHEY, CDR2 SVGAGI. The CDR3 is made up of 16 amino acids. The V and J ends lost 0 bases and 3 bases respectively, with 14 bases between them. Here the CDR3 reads CASSYSVWGQDYGYTF. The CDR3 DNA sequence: TGTGCCAGCAGTTACTCCGTCTGGGGGCAAGACTATGGCTACACCTTC.

The CDR3 loop is CASSPSTGYAYNEQFF. In DNA, the CDR3 is TGTGCCAGTAGTCCCTCCACAGGGTACGCCTACAATGAGCAGTTCTTC. This chain links TRBV19 with TRBJ2-1; D might be TRBD1 (6 bases). CDR3 length: 16 amino acids. The germline V gene encodes CDR1 LNHDA and CDR2 SQIVND (reference sequence). The V gene lost 5 bases and the J gene lost 2 bases, with 16 bases spanning the gap. The variable domain in full, completed from reference TRBV19 and TRBJ2-1, reads DGGITQSPKYLFRKEGQNVTLSCEQNLNHDAMYWYRQDPGQGLRLIYYSQIVNDFQKGDIAEGYSVSREKKESFPLTVTSAQKNPTAFYLCASSPSTGYAYNEQFFGPGTRLTVL.

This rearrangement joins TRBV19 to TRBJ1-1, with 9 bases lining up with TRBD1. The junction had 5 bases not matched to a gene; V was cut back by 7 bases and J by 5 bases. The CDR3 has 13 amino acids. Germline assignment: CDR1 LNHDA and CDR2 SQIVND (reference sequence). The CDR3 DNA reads TGTGCCAGTAATACAGGGGGCACAACTGAAGCTTTCTTT. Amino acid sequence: CASNTGGTTEAFF.

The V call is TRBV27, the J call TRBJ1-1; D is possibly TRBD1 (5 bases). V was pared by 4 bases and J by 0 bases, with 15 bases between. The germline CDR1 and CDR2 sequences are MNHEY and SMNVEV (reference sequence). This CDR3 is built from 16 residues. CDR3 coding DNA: TGTGCCAGCAGTTGGGACTCCCGAAGCCTGAACACTGAAGCTTTCTTT. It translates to CASSWDSRSLNTEAFF.

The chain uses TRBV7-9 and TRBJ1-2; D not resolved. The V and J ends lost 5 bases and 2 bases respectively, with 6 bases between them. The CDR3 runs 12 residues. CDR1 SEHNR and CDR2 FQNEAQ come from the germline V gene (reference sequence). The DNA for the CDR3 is TGTGCCAGCAGCAACCAGAACTATGGCTACACCTTC. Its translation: CASSNQNYGYTF.

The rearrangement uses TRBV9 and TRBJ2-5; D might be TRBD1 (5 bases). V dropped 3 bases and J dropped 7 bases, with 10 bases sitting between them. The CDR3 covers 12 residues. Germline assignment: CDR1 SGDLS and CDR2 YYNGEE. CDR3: CASSGQGATQYF. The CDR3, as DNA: TGTGCCAGCAGCGGGCAGGGCGCGACCCAGTACTTC.

CDR3 residues: CASSFRDYGYTF. The CDR3 DNA sequence: TGTGCCAGCAGCTTCCGGGACTATGGCTACACCTTC. V is TRBV7-2 and J is TRBJ1-2; unclear D gene. CDR1 and CDR2 from the germline V gene are SGHTA and FQGNSA. Trimming pared 3 bases from V and 3 bases from J, leaving 5 bases between. This CDR3 has 12 residues.

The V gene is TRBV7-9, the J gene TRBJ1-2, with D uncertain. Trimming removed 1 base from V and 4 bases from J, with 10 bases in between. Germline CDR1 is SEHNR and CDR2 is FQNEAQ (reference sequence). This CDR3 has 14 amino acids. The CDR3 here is CASSLGRKTYGYTF. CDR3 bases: TGTGCCAGCAGCTTAGGCAGAAAAACCTATGGCTACACCTTC. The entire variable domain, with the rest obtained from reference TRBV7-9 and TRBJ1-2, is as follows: DTGVSQNPRHKITKRGQNVTFRCDPISEHNRLYWYRQTLGQGPEFLTYFQNEAQLEKSRLLSDRFSAERPKGSFSTLEIQRTEQGDSAMYLCASSLGRKTYGYTFGSGTRLTVV.

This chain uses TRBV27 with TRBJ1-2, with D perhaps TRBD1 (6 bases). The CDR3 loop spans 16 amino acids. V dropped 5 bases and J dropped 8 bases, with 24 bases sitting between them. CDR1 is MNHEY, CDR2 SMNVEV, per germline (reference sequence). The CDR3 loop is CASSQVALVQGGGYTF. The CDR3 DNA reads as TGTGCCAGCAGTCAAGTCGCATTGGTACAGGGCGGGGGCTACACCTTC.

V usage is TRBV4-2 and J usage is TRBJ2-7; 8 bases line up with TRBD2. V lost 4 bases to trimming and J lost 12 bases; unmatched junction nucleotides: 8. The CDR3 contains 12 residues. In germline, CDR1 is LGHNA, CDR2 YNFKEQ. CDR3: CASSRPAGALYF. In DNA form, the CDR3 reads TGTGCCAGCAGCCGACCAGCGGGGGCGTTGTACTTC.

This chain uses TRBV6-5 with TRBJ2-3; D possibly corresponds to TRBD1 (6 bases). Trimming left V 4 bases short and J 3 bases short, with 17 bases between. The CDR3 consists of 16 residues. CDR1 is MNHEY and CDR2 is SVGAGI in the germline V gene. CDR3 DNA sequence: TGTGCCAGCAGTTCTTTCAAGTGGGACATGACAGATACGCAGTATTTT. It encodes CASSSFKWDMTDTQYF.